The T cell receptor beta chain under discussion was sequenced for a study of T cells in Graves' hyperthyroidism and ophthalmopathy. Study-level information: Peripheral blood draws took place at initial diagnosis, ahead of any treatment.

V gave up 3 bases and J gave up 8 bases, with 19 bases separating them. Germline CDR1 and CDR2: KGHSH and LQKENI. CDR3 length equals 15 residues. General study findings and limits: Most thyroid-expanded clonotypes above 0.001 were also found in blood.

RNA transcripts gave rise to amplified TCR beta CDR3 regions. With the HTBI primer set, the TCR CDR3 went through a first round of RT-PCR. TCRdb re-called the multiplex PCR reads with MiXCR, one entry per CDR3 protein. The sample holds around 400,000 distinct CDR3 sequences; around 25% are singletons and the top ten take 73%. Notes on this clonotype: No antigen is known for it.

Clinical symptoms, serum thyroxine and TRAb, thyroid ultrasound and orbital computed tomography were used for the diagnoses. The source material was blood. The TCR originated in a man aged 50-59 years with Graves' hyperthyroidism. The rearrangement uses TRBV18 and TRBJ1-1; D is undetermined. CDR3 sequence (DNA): TGTGCCAGCTCACCCAAGAACACGGTAAGAGCCGAAGCTTTCTTT. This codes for CASSPKNTVRAEAFF.